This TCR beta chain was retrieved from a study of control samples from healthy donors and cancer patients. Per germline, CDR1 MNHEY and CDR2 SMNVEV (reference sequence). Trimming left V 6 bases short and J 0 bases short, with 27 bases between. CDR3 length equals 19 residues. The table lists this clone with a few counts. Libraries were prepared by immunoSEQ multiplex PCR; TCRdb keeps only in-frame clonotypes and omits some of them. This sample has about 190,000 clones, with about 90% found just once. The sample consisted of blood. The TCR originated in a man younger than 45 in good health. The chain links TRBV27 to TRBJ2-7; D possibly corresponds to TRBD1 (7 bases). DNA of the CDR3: TGTGCCAGCAGGAGTTTAAAAGGGCGGGACAGTCTAAGCTCCTACGAGCAGTACTTC. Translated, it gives CASRSLKGRDSLSSYEQYF.